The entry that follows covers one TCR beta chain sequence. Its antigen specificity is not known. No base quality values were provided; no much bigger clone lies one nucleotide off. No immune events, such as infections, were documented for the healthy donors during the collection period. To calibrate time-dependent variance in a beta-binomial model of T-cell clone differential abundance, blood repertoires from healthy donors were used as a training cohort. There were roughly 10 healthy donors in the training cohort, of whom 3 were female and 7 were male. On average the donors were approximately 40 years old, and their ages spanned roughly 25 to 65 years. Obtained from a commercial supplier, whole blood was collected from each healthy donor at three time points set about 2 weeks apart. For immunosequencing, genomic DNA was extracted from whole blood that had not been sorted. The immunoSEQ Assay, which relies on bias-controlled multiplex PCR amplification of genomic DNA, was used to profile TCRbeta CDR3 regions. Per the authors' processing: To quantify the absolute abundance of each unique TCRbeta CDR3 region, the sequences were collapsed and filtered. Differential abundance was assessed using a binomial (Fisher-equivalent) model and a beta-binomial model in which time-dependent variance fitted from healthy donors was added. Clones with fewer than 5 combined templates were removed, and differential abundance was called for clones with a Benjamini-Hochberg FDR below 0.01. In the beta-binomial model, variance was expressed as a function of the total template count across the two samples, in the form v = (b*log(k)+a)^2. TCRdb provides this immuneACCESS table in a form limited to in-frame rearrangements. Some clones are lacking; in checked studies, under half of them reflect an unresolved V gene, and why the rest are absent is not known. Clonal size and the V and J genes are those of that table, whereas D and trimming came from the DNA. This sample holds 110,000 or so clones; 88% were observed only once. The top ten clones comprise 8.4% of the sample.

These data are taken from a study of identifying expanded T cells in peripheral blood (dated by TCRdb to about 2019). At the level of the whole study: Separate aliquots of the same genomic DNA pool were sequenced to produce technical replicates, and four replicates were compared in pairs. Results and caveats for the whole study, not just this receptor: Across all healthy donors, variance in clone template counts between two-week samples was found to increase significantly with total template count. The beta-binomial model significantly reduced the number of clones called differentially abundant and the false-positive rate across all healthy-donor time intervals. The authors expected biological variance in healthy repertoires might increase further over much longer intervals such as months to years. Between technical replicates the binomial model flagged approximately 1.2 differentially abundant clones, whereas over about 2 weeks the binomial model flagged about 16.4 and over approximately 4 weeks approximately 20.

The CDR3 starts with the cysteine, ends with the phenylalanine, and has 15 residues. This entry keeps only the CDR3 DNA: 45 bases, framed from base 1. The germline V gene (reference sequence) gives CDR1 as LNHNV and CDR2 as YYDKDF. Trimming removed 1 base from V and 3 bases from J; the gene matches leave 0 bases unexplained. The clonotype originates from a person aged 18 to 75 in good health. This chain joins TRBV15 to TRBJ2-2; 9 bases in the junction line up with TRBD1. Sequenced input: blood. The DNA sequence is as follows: TGTGCCACCAGCAGAGGGACAGGGGACACCGGGGAGCTGTTTTTT. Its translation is CATSRGTGDTGELFF.